This TCR beta chain was sequenced in a study of shared clonotypes between healthy human individuals. CDR3 length equals 16 residues. The V end was cut by 5 bases, the J end by 2 bases, with 19 bases between. Germline CDR1 SGHDT, CDR2 YYEEEE. Genomic DNA from each subset was divided evenly over several immunoSEQ plates. Assay: immunoSEQ multiplex PCR; the TCRdb copy retains only in-frame clones and omits some. The data contain about 680,000 clones, roughly nine tenths of them singletons. Only CD45RO-negative cells positively selected for CCR7 counted as naive CD8 cells, so terminally differentiated effector memory CD45RA+ cells were excluded.

The V gene is TRBV5-6, the J gene TRBJ2-5, with TRBD2 as a possible D gene (6 bases). Sequencing was carried out using naive CD8+ T cells sorted from blood. This TCR came from a man aged 25-45 years in good health. CDR3 protein: CASSLSAGPLQETQYF. CDR3 DNA: TGTGCCAGCAGTCTGTCCGCGGGGCCGCTTCAAGAGACCCAGTACTTC. The variable domain in full, completed from reference TRBV5-6 and TRBJ2-5, reads DAGVTQSPTHLIKTRGQQVTLRCSPKSGHDTVSWYQQALGQGPQFIFQYYEEEERQRGNFPDRFSGHQFPNYSSELNVNALLLGDSALYLCASSLSAGPLQETQYFGPGTRLLVL.